This T cell receptor (beta chain) was identified in a study of tumor and adjacent non-tumor tissue in lung cancer. Overall study: Histology: about twelve adenocarcinoma, a couple of squamous cell carcinoma, 1 small cell lung cancer. General observations from the study: Significantly higher TCR diversity was found in tumor than normal lung. Tumor repertoires had a smaller top 100 clone share than normal lung. Shorter survival was associated with higher TCR diversity in tumors.

This clonotype was observed a few times. Its antigen remains unidentified. This sample's RNA came from whole unsorted tissue. The normal lung tissue was taken more than 3 cm from the tumor edge. Three rounds of nested PCR, following a modified ARM-PCR protocol, produced the TCRbeta library. One entry per CDR3 protein, called by TCRdb with MiXCR from the multiplex PCR reads. The top ten hold roughly a fifth of the sample, which has some 100,000 distinct CDR3 sequences, over 55% seen once. Germline CDR1 and CDR2: GTSNPN and SVGIG (reference sequence). V gave up 0 bases and J gave up 8 bases, with 7 bases separating them. This CDR3 spans 11 amino acids.

The sequence derives from a man between 25 and 39 years old with non-small cell lung cancer. The chain combines TRBV30 with TRBJ1-2; D remains ambiguous. The sequenced sample consisted of distant non-tumor lung tissue. CDR3 in DNA: TGTGCCTGGAGTGTACGGACGGGCTACACCTTC. Translated: CAWSVRTGYTF.